The 22 T cell receptor beta chains in this list originate from one sample, sequenced in a study of CD8 T cells in ankylosing spondylitis. Each CDR3 protein is one row after TCRdb ran MiXCR on the 5' RACE reads. The sample includes about 150,000 distinct CDR3 sequences, 40% to 50% seen only once; the top ten take about 15%. Sequenced input: synovial fluid, either unsorted or a sorted T cell fraction (not recorded which). These receptors were obtained from a male donor with ankylosing spondylitis.

This sequence joins TRBV28 and TRBJ2-1, with D unresolved. The CDR3 has 15 amino acids. Germline CDR1 is MDHEN and CDR2 is SYDVKM. The V end lost 2 bases, the J end lost 2 bases, and 10 bases lay between the germline ends. CDR3 nucleotides: TGTGCCAGCAGTTTAACGGCGAGAACCTACAATGAGCAGTTCTTC. Protein: CASSLTARTYNEQFF.

For this clonotype: This may come from a read error, since a much larger clone is one base off. The chain links TRBV6-1 to TRBJ2-3; 12 bases align to TRBD2. With 4 bases clipped from V and 2 bases from J, the junction kept 1 base outside the gene matches. Germline CDR1 and CDR2: MNHNS and SASEGT. This CDR3 has 15 residues. This CDR3 is CASSGLAGDTDTQYF. For the CDR3, the DNA is TGTGCCAGCAGTGGACTAGCGGGGGACACAGATACGCAGTATTTT.

This chain links TRBV18 with TRBJ1-2; no clear D gene. The CDR3 spans 15 residues. Trimming left V 2 bases short and J 4 bases short, with 14 bases between. Germline CDR1 and CDR2: KGHSH and LQKENI. CDR3 loop: CASSPVRKAAYGYTF. DNA of the CDR3: TGTGCCAGCTCACCAGTCAGGAAAGCGGCCTATGGCTACACCTTC.

This sequence joins TRBV7-9 and TRBJ2-1; unclear D gene. The ends were cut back, 5 bases at V and 10 bases at J, with 12 bases in the middle. The germline CDR1 and CDR2 sequences are SEHNR and FQNEAQ (reference sequence). There are 12 residues in the CDR3. The CDR3 region has the DNA TGTGCCAGCAGCCGAGAGCCCAGGGAGCAGTTCTTC. Translated: CASSREPREQFF.

This chain links TRBV5-4 with TRBJ2-1, with 8 bases that match TRBD2. Trimming removed 3 bases from V and 6 bases from J; junction bases left unmatched: 11. CDR1 SGHNT and CDR2 YYREEE come from the germline V gene (reference sequence). CDR3 size: 16 residues. The CDR3 here is CASSSYPGLVTNEQFF. CDR3 bases: TGTGCCAGCAGCTCATATCCGGGACTAGTTACCAATGAGCAGTTCTTC. The full variable domain, in which reference TRBV5-4 and TRBJ2-1 provide the parts outside the CDR3, is ETGVTQSPTHLIKTRGQQVTLRCSSQSGHNTVSWYQQALGQGPQFIFQYYREEENGRGNFPPRFSGLQFPNYSSELNVNALELDDSALYLCASSSYPGLVTNEQFFGPGTRLTVL.

The J gene is TRBJ2-2, the V gene TRBV27; 9 bases are a match to TRBD1. After removal of 7 bases from V and 3 bases from J, the junction contained 3 bases not matched to a gene. The CDR3 spans 14 residues. Germline loops: CDR1 MNHEY, CDR2 SMNVEV (reference sequence). The CDR3 region has the DNA TGTGCCAGCAAAAGGGACAGGGACACCGGGGAGCTGTTTTTT. This sequence encodes CASKRDRDTGELFF.

The chain uses TRBV7-9 and TRBJ1-6, with no clear D. V was pared by 1 base and J by 5 bases, with 15 bases between. Germline CDR1 and CDR2: SEHNR and FQNEAQ (reference sequence). CDR3 size: 17 residues. The CDR3 spells CASSLEVAGVNNSPLHF. CDR3 bases: TGTGCCAGCAGCTTAGAAGTGGCAGGCGTTAATAATTCACCCCTCCACTTT.

This clonotype was counted between two and nine times. V gene TRBV5-1 combines with J gene TRBJ1-1, with D hard to call. CDR1 is SGHRS, CDR2 YFSETQ, per germline. This CDR3 is 15 amino acids long. V lost 0 bases and J lost 0, with 9 bases in between. DNA for the CDR3: TGCGCCAGCAGCTTGGGACTGGATGTGAACACTGAAGCTTTCTTT. Its translation: CASSLGLDVNTEAFF.

This clonotype was counted only a few times. This sequence joins TRBV28 and TRBJ1-2; D is ambiguous. The germline gives CDR1 MDHEN, CDR2 SYDVKM. The length of the CDR3 is 14 residues. V was trimmed by 7 bases and J by 2 bases, leaving 14 bases between them. This CDR3 reads CASTLGYNNYGYTF. In nucleotides, the CDR3 is TGTGCCAGCACCTTAGGCTACAACAACTATGGCTACACCTTC.

This clonotype showed up just a few times. V gene TRBV12-3 or TRBV12-4 combines with J gene TRBJ2-2; D might be TRBD1 or TRBD2, each matching 6 bases. The CDR3 runs 17 residues. The V end was cut by 8 bases, the J end by 3 bases, with 22 bases between. CDR3 residues: CASHAGRERGDTGELFF. As DNA, the CDR3 is TGTGCCAGCCACGCGGGCAGGGAGAGGGGGGACACCGGGGAGCTGTTTTTT.

The chain employs TRBV4-1 and TRBJ2-3; D possibly uses TRBD1 or TRBD2 (5 bases each). V was clipped by 1 base and J by 2 bases, with 10 bases between them. This CDR3 is built from 15 residues. The V gene's germline CDR1 is MGHRA and CDR2 YSYEKL. In nucleotides, the CDR3 is TGCGCCAGCAGCCAAGGGGGGATATTCACAGATACGCAGTATTTT. Its protein product is CASSQGGIFTDTQYF.

This chain links TRBV27 with TRBJ2-7; D gene uncertain. This CDR3 comprises 15 residues. V lost 6 bases to trimming and J lost 6 bases, with 21 bases between them. The V gene's germline CDR1 is MNHEY and CDR2 SMNVEV (reference sequence). DNA of the CDR3: TGTGCCAGCAGCGTTAGCAGGTTGGGTCTTAGCGAGCAGTACTTC. Protein sequence: CASSVSRLGLSEQYF.

The genes are TRBV5-1 and TRBJ1-4; D is perhaps TRBD1 (6 bases). The CDR3 is 14 residues long. Germline-derived CDR1 and CDR2 are SGHRS and YFSETQ. The germline V and J ends were trimmed by 4 bases and 7 bases, with 14 bases remaining between them. In DNA, the CDR3 is TGCGCCAGCAGCACAGGGCCGGTGTTTGAAAAACTGTTTTTT. Encoded protein: CASSTGPVFEKLFF.

V and J are TRBV28 and TRBJ1-1; D might be TRBD1 (5 bases). This CDR3 spans 12 amino acids. Germline assignment: CDR1 MDHEN and CDR2 SYDVKM. V was pared by 10 bases and J by 0 bases, with 9 bases between. The CDR3 nucleotides read TGTGCCATCGGGGCCCTGAACACTGAAGCTTTCTTT. Protein: CAIGALNTEAFF.

The chain is built from TRBV20-1 and TRBJ1-1; the D gene is possibly TRBD1 (5 bases). Germline CDR1 reads DFQATT; CDR2 reads SNEGSKA (reference sequence). Trimming took 6 bases from V and 8 from J, leaving 16 bases between them. The CDR3 sequence is 12 residues long. The CDR3 coding sequence is TGCAGTGCAAAATGGGGGACGAGGGAAGCTTTCTTT. It encodes CSAKWGTREAFF.

This clonotype was recorded a few times. This rearrangement joins TRBV9 to TRBJ2-1; D tentatively reads TRBD1 or TRBD2 (5 bases each). Germline V gene data show CDR1 as SGDLS and CDR2 as YYNGEE. This CDR3 is 17 amino acids long. V lost 3 bases and J lost 8, with 24 bases in between. Here the CDR3 reads CASSARPLSGTWDEQFF. The DNA for the CDR3 is TGTGCCAGCAGCGCCCGACCCCTCTCCGGGACCTGGGATGAGCAGTTCTTC.

The chain has TRBV20-1 and TRBJ2-1, with 7 bases fitting TRBD2. The CDR3 runs to 15 residues. Germline values: CDR1 DFQATT, CDR2 SNEGSKA (reference sequence). J lost 0 bases, V lost 5 bases, and 7 bases had no gene match. The CDR3 loop is CSAVHGTTSYNEQFF. The DNA of the CDR3 is TGCAGTGCTGTACACGGGACTACCTCCTACAATGAGCAGTTCTTC.

The rearrangement joins TRBV2 to TRBJ2-7; D is unresolved. The CDR3 loop spans 15 amino acids. Germline V lookup: CDR1 SNHLY, CDR2 FYNNEI. Trimming took 6 bases from V and 2 from J, leaving 17 bases between them. The CDR3 loop reads CASSQYAENPYEQYF. CDR3 DNA: TGTGCCAGCAGCCAATATGCGGAGAACCCCTACGAGCAGTACTTC.

This rearrangement joins TRBV27 to TRBJ1-2; possibly TRBD1 for D (5 bases). Per germline, CDR1 MNHEY and CDR2 SMNVEV (reference sequence). The CDR3 length is 15 residues. V was pared by 6 bases and J by 0 bases, with 14 bases between. The CDR3 here is CASRAGRNTNYGYTF. The DNA of the CDR3 is TGTGCCAGCAGGGCAGGGCGGAACACTAACTATGGCTACACCTTC.

V is TRBV4-3 and J is TRBJ2-1, with 10 positions matching TRBD2. The CDR3 totals 16 residues. J was trimmed by 9 bases and V by 0 bases; bases with no gene match: 8. Germline lookup yields CDR1 LGHNA and CDR2 YSLEER. CDR3 protein: CASSQDASGSWSEQFF. CDR3 coding DNA: TGCGCCAGCAGCCAAGATGCTAGCGGGAGTTGGAGTGAGCAGTTCTTC.

This chain uses TRBV19 with TRBJ1-2, with TRBD1 identical over 8 bases. Germline values: CDR1 LNHDA, CDR2 SQIVND (reference sequence). There are 15 residues in the CDR3. V shed 3 bases, J shed 0 bases, and the junction held 3 bases outside the gene matches. In DNA form, the CDR3 reads TGTGCCAGTAGTATCGACAGGGGAGCTAACTATGGCTACACCTTC. It is translated as CASSIDRGANYGYTF.

This chain joins TRBV7-9 and TRBJ1-1; maybe TRBD1 (5 bases). Between the trimmed V and J ends, which lost 5 bases and 9 bases, there was a span of 13 bases. There are 12 residues in the CDR3. Germline V lookup: CDR1 SEHNR, CDR2 FQNEAQ (reference sequence). The CDR3, as DNA: TGTGCCAGCAGCCACCAGGGTTCCCAAGCTTTCTTT. Its protein is CASSHQGSQAFF.